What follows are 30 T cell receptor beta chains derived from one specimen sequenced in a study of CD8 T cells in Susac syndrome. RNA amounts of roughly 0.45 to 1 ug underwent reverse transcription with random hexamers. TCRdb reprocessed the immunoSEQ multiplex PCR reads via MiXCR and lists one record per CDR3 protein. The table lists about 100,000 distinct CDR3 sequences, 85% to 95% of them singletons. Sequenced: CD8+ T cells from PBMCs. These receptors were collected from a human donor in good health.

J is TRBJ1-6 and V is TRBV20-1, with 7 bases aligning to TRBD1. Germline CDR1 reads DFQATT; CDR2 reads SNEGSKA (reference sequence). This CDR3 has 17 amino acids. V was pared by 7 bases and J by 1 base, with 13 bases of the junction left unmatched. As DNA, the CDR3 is TGCAGTGTAGGGGGCTTGGGGGCCCCATCCTATAATTCACCCCTCCACTTT. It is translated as CSVGGLGAPSYNSPLHF.

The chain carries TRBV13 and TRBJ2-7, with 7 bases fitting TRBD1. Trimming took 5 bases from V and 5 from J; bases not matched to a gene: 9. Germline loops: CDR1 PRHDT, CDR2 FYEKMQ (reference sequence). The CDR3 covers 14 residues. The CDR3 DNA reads TGTGCCAGCAGCACCCGACAGGGAACCAACGAGCAGTACTTC. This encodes CASSTRQGTNEQYF. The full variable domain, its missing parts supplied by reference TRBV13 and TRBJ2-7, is AAGVIQSPRHLIKEKRETATLKCYPIPRHDTVYWYQQGPGQDPQFLISFYEKMQSDKGSIPDRFSAQQFSDYHSELNMSSLELGDSALYFCASSTRQGTNEQYFGPGTRLTVT.

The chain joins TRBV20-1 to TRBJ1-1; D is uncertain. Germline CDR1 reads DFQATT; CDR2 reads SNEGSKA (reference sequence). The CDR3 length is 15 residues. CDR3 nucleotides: TGCAGCCCGAACCCCGAGGCCGTAGTGAACACTGAAGCTTTCTTT. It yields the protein CSPNPEAVVNTEAFF.

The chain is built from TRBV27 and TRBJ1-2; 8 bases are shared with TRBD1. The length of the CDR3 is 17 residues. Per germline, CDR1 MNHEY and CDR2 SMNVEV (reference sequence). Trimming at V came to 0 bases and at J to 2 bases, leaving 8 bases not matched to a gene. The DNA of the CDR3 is TGTGCCAGCAGTTTATCGCCGACAGGGGAAGAAAACTATGGCTACACCTTC. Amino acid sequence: CASSLSPTGEENYGYTF.

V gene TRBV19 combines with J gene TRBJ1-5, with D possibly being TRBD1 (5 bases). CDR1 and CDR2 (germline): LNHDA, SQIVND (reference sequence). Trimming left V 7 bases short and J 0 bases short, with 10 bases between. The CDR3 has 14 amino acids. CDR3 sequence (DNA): TGTGCCAGTAAATCGGGGACTAGCAATCAGCCCCAGCATTTT. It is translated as CASKSGTSNQPQHF.

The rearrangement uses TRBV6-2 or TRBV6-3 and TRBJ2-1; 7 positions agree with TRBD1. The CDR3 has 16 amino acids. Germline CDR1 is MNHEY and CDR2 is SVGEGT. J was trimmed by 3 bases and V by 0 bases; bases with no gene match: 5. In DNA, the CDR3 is TGTGCCAGCAGTTACTCGTTAGGGGGCAACTACAATGAGCAGTTCTTC. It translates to CASSYSLGGNYNEQFF.

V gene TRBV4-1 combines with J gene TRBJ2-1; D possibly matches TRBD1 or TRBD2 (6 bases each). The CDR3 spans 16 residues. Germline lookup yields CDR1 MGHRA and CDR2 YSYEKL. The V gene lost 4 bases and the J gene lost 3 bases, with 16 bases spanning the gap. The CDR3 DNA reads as TGCGCCAGCAGCCGAGCCGAGAGGGGGGACTACAATGAGCAGTTCTTC. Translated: CASSRAERGDYNEQFF.

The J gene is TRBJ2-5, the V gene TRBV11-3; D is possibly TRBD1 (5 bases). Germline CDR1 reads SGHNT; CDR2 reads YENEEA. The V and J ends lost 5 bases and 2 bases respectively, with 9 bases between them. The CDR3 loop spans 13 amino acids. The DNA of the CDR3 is TGTGCCAGCAGCCAGGGATATCAAGAGACCCAGTACTTC. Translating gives CASSQGYQETQYF.

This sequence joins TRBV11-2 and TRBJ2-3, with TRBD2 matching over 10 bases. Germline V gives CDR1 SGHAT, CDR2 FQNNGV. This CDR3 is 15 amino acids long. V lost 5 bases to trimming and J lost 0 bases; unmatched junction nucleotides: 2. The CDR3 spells CASSLSGGSTDTQYF. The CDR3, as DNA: TGTGCCAGCAGCCTTAGCGGGGGGAGCACAGATACGCAGTATTTT.

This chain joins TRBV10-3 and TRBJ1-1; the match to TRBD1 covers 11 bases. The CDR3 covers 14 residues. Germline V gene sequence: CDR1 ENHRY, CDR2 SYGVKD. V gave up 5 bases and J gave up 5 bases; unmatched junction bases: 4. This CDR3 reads CAISLGQGATEAFF. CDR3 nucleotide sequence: TGTGCCATCAGTCTTGGACAGGGGGCGACTGAAGCTTTCTTT.

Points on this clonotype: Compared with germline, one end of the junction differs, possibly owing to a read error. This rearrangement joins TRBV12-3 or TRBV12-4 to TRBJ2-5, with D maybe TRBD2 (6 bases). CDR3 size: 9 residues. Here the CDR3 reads CASSPGGHF. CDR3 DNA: TGTGCCAGCAGCCCCGGGGGTCACTTC.

The DNA of the CDR3 is TGTGCCTGGGGGTCTCCACGGGCCACTGAAGCTTTCTTT. Residues: CAWGSPRATEAFF. The chain carries TRBV30 and TRBJ1-1, with unresolved D. This CDR3 spans 13 amino acids. Trimming shortened V by 5 bases and J by 4 bases, and 14 bases separated the two germline ends. In germline, CDR1 is GTSNPN, CDR2 SVGIG (reference sequence).

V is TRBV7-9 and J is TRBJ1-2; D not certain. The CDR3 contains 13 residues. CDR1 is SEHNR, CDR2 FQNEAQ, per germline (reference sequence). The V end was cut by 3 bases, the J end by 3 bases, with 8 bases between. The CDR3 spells CASSFRPDYGYTF. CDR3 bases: TGTGCCAGCAGCTTCAGGCCGGACTATGGCTACACCTTC.

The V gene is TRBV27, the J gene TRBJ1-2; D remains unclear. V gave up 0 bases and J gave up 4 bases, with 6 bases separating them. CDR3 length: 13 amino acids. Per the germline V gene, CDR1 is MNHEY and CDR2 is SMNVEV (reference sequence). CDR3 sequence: CASSLSGSYGYTF. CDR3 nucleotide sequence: TGTGCCAGCAGTTTATCCGGGTCCTATGGCTACACCTTC.

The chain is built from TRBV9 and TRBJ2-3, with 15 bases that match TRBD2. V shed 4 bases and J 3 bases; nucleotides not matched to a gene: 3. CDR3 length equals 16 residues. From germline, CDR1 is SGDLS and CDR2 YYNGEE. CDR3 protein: CASSPGLAGGTDTQYF. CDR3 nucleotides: TGTGCCAGCAGCCCCGGACTAGCGGGGGGGACAGATACGCAGTATTTT.

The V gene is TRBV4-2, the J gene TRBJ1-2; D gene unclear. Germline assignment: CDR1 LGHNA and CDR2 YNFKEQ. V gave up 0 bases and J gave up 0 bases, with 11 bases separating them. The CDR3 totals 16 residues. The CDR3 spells CASSQEGRLANYGYTF. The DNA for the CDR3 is TGTGCCAGCAGCCAAGAAGGTCGCCTTGCTAACTATGGCTACACCTTC.

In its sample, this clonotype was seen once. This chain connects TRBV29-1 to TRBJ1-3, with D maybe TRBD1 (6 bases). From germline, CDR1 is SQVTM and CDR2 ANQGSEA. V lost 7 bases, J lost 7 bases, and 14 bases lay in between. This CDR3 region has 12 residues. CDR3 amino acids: CSGLGAGNTIYF. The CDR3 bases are TGCAGCGGTTTGGGGGCAGGGAACACCATATATTTT.

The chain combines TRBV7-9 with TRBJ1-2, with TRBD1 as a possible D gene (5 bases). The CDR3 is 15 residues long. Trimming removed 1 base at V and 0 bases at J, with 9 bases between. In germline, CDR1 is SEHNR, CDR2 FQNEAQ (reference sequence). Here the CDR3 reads CASSLDDRANYGYTF. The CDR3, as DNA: TGTGCCAGCAGCTTAGACGACAGAGCTAACTATGGCTACACCTTC.

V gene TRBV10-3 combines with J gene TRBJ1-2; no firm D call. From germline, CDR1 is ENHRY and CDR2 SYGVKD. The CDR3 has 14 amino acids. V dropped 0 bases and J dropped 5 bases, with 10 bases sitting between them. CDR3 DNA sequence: TGTGCCATCAGTGAGTCGGCCGGGGTTTATGGCTACACCTTC. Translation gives CAISESAGVYGYTF.

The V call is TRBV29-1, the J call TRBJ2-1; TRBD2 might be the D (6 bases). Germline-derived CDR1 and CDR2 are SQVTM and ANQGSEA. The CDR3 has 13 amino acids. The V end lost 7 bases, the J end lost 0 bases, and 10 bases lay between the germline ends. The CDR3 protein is CSAEGSSYNEQFF. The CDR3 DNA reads TGCAGCGCGGAGGGGAGCTCCTACAATGAGCAGTTCTTC.

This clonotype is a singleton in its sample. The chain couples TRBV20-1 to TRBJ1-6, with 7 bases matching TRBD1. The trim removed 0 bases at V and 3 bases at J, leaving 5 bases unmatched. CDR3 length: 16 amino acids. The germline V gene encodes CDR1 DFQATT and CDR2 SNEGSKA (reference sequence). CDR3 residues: CSAREKGQLYNSPLHF. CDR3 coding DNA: TGCAGTGCTAGAGAGAAGGGACAGCTCTATAATTCACCCCTCCACTTT.

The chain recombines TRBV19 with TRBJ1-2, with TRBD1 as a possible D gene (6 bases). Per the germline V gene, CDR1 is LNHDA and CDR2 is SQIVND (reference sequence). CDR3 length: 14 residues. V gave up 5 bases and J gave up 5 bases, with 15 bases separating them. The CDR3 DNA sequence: TGTGCCAGTAGTCCAGGGGCAGGCCTATATGGCTACACCTTC. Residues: CASSPGAGLYGYTF. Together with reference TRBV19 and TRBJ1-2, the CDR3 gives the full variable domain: DGGITQSPKYLFRKEGQNVTLSCEQNLNHDAMYWYRQDPGQGLRLIYYSQIVNDFQKGDIAEGYSVSREKKESFPLTVTSAQKNPTAFYLCASSPGAGLYGYTFGSGTRLTVV.

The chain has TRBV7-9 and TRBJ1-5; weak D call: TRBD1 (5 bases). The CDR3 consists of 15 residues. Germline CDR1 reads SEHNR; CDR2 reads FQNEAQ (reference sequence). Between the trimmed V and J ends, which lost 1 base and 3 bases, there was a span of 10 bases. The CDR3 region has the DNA TGTGCCAGCAGCTTAGATGGGGACCCCAATCAGCCCCAGCATTTT. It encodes CASSLDGDPNQPQHF.

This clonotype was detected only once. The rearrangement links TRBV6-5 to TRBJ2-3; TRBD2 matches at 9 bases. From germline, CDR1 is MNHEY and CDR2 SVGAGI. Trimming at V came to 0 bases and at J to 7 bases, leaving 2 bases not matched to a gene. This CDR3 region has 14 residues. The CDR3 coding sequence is TGTGCCAGCAGTTACTCGGCGGGAGGGAATACGCAGTATTTT. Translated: CASSYSAGGNTQYF.

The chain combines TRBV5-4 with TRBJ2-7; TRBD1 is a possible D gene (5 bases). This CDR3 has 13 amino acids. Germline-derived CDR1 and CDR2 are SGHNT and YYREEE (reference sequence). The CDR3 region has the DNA TGTGCAAGCGAGGCGGACATCTCCTACGAGCAGTACTTC. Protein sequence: CASEADISYEQYF.

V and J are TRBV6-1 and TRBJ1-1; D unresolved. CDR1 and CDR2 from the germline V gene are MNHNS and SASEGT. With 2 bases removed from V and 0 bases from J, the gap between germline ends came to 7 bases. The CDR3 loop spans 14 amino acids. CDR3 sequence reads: CASSETQLNTEAFF. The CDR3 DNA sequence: TGTGCCAGCAGTGAAACACAATTGAACACTGAAGCTTTCTTT.

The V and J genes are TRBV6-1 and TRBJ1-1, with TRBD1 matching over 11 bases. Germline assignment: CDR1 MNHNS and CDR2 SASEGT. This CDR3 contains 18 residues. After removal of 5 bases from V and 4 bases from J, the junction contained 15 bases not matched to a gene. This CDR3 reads CASSPQGTGGMGGTEAFF. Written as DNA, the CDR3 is TGTGCCAGCAGTCCCCAAGGGACAGGGGGAATGGGGGGCACTGAAGCTTTCTTT.

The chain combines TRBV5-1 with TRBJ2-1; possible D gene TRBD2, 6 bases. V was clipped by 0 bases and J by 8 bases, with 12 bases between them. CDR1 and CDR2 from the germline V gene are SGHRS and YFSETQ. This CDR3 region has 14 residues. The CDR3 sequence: CASSLGTGEDEQFF. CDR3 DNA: TGCGCCAGCAGCTTGGGGACGGGGGAGGATGAGCAGTTCTTC.

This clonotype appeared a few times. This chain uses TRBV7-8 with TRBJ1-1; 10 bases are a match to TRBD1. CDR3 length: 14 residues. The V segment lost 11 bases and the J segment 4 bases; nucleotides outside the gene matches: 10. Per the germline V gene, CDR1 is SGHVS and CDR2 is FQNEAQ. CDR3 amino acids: CASHGDRGGTEAFF. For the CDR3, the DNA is TGTGCCTCACACGGGGACAGGGGAGGCACTGAAGCTTTCTTT.

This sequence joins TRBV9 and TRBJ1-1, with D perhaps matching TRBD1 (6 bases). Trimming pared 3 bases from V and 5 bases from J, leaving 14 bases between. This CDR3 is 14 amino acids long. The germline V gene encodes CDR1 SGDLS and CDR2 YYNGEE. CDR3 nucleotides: TGTGCCAGCAGCGGGCCGGGGGGCGGGACTGAAGCTTTCTTT. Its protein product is CASSGPGGGTEAFF.